This T cell receptor (beta chain) derives from a study of blood T cell repertoires in COVID-19. Looking at the study overall: The samples span acute and convalescent COVID-19 from the United States, Italy and Spain.

The CDR3 totals 17 residues. V was shortened by 3 bases and J by 3 bases, with 18 bases between the two germline ends. Per germline, CDR1 LGHDT and CDR2 YNNKEL (reference sequence). Per the authors' pipeline: Estimates of nucleated cell counts were drawn from the amplification of reference gene primers. Using immunoSEQ multiplex PCR, the repertoire was profiled, and TCRdb retains in-frame clones only, with some absent. V and J calls and clone size are those listed in that table; D and trimming were worked out from the DNA. Found here are 45,000 or so clones, over 85% of them singletons; the top ten hold about an eighth.

This TCR was sampled from an older man with acute or convalescent COVID-19. The sequencing input was peripheral blood. V is TRBV3-1 (or the pseudogene TRBV3-2) and J is TRBJ2-1, with D tentatively TRBD1 (5 bases). Here the CDR3 DNA reads TGTGCCAGCAGCCATCAGACAGTCTGGGTAAGCTACAATGAGCAGTTCTTC. This translates into CASSHQTVWVSYNEQFF.